This T cell receptor (beta chain) was retrieved from a study of CD8+CD57+ T cells in acquired aplastic anemia (dated by TCRdb to the late 2010s). In terms of the full investigation: On average, sorted CD4+ and CD8+ cells yielded 2.5 to 3.5 ug of extracted DNA, with a range of roughly 0.18 to 30 ug. An average of approximately 10 million reads for CD4+ cells and 11 million or so reads for CD8+ cells was obtained from healthy donor samples. Overall study outcomes, separate from this receptor: Although roughly 29 CD8+ CDR3 sequences were shared by patients and controls, these sequences appeared highly expressed in patients and within the immunodominant clones of patients. Between patients and healthy controls, no significant difference in CD8+ Simpson's diversity was found (P=0.060).

TCR repertoires of sorted CD4+ and CD8+ blood T cells from severe aplastic anemia patients and healthy subjects were deep-sequenced in the study. Ficoll-Paque density gradient centrifugation was used to isolate peripheral blood mononuclear cells. Before DNA extraction, CD4+ and CD8+ T cells were sorted by FACS or by magnetic beads. V drops 1 base and J drops 7 bases, leaving 11 bases in between. The CDR3 numbers 14 residues from cysteine through phenylalanine. The entry retains the CDR3 DNA only, 42 bases that are in frame from base 1. As regards this clonotype: Which antigen it targets is not known. Nothing much larger sits one base from this clone, and base qualities are not available.

Genomic DNA served as template for TCR beta VDJ combination and CDR3 sequence profiling. An Illumina HiSeq 2000 was the platform used for TCR repertoire sequencing. Under the source paper's analysis protocol: TRBV/TRBJ rearrangement plots, CDR3 size and DJ length profiles, and Simpson's diversity index were used to evaluate the repertoires. The most abundant DNA sequence in the deep sequencing data was defined as the immunodominant clone. CDR3 amino acid sequences were checked for sharing across subjects and were also compared against the VDJdb database and published repertoires. TCRdb ran its own pipeline on the public reads, namely fastp trimming at Q25 and MiXCR clone calling, and kept in-frame beta chains. Each CDR3 protein gets just one entry, which takes the most common genes and DNA from the rows behind it. These V and J calls originate from TCRdb's pipeline instead of the authors' own analysis. The sample includes 100,000 to 150,000 distinct CDR3 sequences, with over 45% observed a single time. About 2.3% of the sample rests with the top ten.

Sequenced material: sorted CD4+, CD8+, or CD8+CD57+ T cells (not recorded which) from PBMCs. The rearranged chain carries TRBV12-3 or TRBV12-4 and TRBJ2-4; the D gene is possibly TRBD2, with 6 bases matching. This clonotype was obtained from a human donor in good health, serving as a control. The CDR3 protein is CASSLGLATNIQYF. Read as DNA, the sequence is TGTGCCAGCAGTTTAGGGCTAGCGACGAACATTCAGTACTTC.